This T cell receptor beta chain was retrieved from a study of graft-versus-host responses after intestinal transplantation. Study-wide context: Multivisceral, liver-intestinal, or isolated intestinal transplants were received by the recipients. General study points: Some patients had graft-donor T cell macrochimerism, and their allografts showed high graft-versus-host to host-versus-graft clonal ratios. Among circulating GvH clones, peak levels were associated with early post-transplant declines in HvG clones.

The data were produced by immunoSEQ multiplex PCR, yet TCRdb's version contains in-frame clones alone and is incomplete. The sample has 88,000 or so clones, roughly 88% seen once. A note on this clone: Antigen unknown.

V was shortened by 4 bases and J by 5 bases, with 9 bases between the two germline ends. The V gene's germline CDR1 is SGHRS and CDR2 YFSETQ. The CDR3 is made up of 12 amino acids. Sample: unstimulated CD4+ T cells sorted from spleen or lymph node cells, taken before intestinal transplant. The TCR originated in a human donor who received an intestinal transplant. The chain employs TRBV5-1 and TRBJ1-1; D unresolved. The CDR3 nucleotides are TGCGCCAGCAGCGTAGGGAGGACTGAAGCTTTCTTT. Translating it yields CASSVGRTEAFF. The full variable domain, completed using reference TRBV5-1 and TRBJ1-1, is KAGVTQTPRYLIKTRGQQVTLSCSPISGHRSVSWYQQTPGQGLQFLFEYFSETQRNKGNFPGRFSGRQFSNSRSEMNVSTLELGDSALYLCASSVGRTEAFFGQGTRLTVV.